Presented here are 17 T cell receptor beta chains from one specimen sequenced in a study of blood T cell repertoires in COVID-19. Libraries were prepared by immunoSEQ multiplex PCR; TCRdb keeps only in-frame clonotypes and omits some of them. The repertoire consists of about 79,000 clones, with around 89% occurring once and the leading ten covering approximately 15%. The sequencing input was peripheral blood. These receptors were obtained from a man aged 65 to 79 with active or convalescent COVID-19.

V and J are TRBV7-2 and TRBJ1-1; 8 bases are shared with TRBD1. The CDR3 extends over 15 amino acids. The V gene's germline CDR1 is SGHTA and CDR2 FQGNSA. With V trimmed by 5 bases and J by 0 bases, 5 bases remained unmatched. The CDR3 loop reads CASSTRTGMNTEAFF. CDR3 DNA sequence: TGTGCCAGCAGCACGAGGACAGGGATGAACACTGAAGCTTTCTTT.

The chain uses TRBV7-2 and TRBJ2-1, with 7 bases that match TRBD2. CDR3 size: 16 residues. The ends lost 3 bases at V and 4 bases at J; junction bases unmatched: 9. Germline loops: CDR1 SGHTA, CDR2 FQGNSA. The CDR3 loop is CASSLGGTTMYNEQFF. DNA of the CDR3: TGTGCCAGCAGCTTGGGGGGGACTACCATGTACAATGAGCAGTTCTTC. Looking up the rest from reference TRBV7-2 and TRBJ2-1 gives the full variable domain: GAGVSQSPSNKVTEKGKDVELRCDPISGHTALYWYRQSLGQGLEFLIYFQGNSAPDKSGLPSDRFSAERTGGSVSTLTIQRTQQEDSAVYLCASSLGGTTMYNEQFFGPGTRLTVL.

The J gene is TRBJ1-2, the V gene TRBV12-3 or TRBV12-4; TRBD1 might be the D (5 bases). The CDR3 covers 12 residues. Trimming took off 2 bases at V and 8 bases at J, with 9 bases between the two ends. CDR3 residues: CASSLRQGGYTF. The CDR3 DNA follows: TGTGCCAGCAGTTTAAGGCAGGGCGGCTACACCTTC.

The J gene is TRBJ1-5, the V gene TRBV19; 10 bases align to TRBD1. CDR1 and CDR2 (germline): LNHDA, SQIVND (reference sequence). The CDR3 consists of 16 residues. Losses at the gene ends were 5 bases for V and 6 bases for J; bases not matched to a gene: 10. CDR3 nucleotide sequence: TGTGCCAGTAGTTACCGGGACAGGGGTTTTGGTCAGCCCCAGCATTTT. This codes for CASSYRDRGFGQPQHF.

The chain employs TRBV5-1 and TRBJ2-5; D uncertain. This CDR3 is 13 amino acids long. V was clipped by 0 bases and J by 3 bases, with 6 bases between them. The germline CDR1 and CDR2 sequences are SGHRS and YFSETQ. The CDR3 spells CASSLGAEETQYF. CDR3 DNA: TGCGCCAGCAGCTTGGGGGCAGAAGAGACCCAGTACTTC.

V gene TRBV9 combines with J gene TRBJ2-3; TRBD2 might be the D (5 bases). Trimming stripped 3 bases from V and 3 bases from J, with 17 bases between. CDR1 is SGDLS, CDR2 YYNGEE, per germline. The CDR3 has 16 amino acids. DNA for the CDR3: TGTGCCAGCAGCGATCTAAACTGGGAGCGAACAGATACGCAGTATTTT. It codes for CASSDLNWERTDTQYF. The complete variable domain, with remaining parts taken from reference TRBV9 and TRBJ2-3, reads DSGVTQTPKHLITATGQRVTLRCSPRSGDLSVYWYQQSLDQGLQFLIQYYNGEERAKGNILERFSAQQFPDLHSELNLSSLELGDSALYFCASSDLNWERTDTQYFGPGTRLTVL.

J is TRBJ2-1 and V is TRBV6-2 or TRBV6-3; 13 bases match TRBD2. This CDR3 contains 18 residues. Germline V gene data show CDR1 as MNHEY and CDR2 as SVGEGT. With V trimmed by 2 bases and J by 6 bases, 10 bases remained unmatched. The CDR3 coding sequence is TGTGCCAGCAGTTACGACTCTAAACTAGCGGGAGGGAGCAATGAGCAGTTCTTC. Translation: CASSYDSKLAGGSNEQFF.

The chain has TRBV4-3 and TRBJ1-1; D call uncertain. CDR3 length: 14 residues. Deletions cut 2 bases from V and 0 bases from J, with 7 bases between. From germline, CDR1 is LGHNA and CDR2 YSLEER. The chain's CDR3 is CASSQSGMNTEAFF. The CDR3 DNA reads TGCGCCAGCAGCCAATCAGGCATGAACACTGAAGCTTTCTTT.

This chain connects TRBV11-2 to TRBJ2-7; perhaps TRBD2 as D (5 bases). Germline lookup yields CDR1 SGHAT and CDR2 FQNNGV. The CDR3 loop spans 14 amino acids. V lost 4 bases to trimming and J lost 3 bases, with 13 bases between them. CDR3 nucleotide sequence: TGTGCCAGCAGCTCCCTTCCCCGGGGCTACGAGCAGTACTTC. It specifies CASSSLPRGYEQYF.

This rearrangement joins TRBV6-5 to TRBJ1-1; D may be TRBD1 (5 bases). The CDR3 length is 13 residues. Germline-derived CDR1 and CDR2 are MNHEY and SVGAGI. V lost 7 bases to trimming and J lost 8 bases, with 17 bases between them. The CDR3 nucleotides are TGTGCCAGCACCCTCCGGGGGGAGAGGGAAGCTTTCTTT. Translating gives CASTLRGEREAFF.

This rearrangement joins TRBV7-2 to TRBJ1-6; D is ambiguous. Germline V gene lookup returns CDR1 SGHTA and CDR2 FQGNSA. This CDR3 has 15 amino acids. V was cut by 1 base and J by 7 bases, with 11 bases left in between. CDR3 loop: CASSLDSALNSPLHF. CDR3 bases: TGTGCCAGCAGCTTAGATAGCGCCCTGAATTCACCCCTCCACTTT.

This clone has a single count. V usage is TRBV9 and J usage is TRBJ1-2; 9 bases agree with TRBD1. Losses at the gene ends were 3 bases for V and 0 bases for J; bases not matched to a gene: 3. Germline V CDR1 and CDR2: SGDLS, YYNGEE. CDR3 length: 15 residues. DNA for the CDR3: TGTGCCAGCAGCGGGGACAGGGATCCTAACTATGGCTACACCTTC. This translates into CASSGDRDPNYGYTF.

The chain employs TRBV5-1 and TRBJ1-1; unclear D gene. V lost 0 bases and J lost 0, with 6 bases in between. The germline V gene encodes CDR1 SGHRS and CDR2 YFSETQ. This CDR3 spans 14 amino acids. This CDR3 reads CASSLDSVNTEAFF. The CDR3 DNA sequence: TGCGCCAGCAGCTTGGACAGTGTGAACACTGAAGCTTTCTTT.

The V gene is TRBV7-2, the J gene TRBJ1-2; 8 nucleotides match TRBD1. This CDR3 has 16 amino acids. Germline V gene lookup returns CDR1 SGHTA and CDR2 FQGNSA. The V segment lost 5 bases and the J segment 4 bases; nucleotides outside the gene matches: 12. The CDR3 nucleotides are TGTGCCAGCAGCCAAGCTGGGACAGGATTAGCCTATGGCTACACCTTC. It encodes CASSQAGTGLAYGYTF.

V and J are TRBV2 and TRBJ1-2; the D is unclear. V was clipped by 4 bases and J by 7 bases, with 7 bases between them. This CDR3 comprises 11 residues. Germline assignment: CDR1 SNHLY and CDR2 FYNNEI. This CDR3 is CASSGTSGYTF. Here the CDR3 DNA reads TGTGCCAGCAGTGGTACAAGTGGCTACACCTTC.

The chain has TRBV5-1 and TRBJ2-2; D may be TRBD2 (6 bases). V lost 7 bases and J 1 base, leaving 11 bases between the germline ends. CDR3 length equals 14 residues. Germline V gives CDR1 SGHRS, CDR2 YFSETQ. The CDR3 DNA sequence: TGCGCCAGCCGCGGGAAAATGAACACCGGGGAGCTGTTTTTT. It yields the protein CASRGKMNTGELFF.

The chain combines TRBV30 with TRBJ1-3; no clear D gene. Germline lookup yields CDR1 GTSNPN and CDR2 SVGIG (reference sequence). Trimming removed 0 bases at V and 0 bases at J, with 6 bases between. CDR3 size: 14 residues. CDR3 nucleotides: TGTGCCTGGAGTGTACGGTTCTCTGGAAACACCATATATTTT. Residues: CAWSVRFSGNTIYF.